Below, one T cell receptor (beta chain) is given with its context. TCRdb processed the 5' RACE reads again and assigns one entry to each CDR3 protein, with no DNA. Here the sample table reports 200,000 to 300,000 distinct CDR3 sequences. The data derive from a study of T cells expressing NK-cell markers. Germline loops: CDR1 LGHNA, CDR2 YSLEER. The CDR3 is 18 residues long. This TCR derives from a woman between 18 and 70 years old in good health. The rearrangement joins TRBV4-3 to TRBJ2-3; TCRdb picks TRBD2, but there is no DNA to check that call. Sequenced material: blood T cells: a sorted CD56 or NKG2C T cell subset, CD4+ or CD8+ T cells, or bulk PBMC T cells (not recorded which). The CDR3 is CASSQTAYDGRESDTQYF.